The rows below give T cell receptor beta chains drawn from one sample of a study of blood T cell repertoires in COVID-19. Using immunoSEQ multiplex PCR, the repertoire was profiled, and TCRdb retains in-frame clones only, with some absent. Of 130,000 to 150,000 clones in the sample, roughly 90% are singletons; the top ten hold 2% to 2.5%. The sample taken for sequencing was peripheral blood. All receptors derive from a human donor in a cohort sampled during active COVID-19. Both conserved end residues are trimmed from each CDR3. Each record gives: J gene, V gene, CDR3 protein.

J: TRBJ2-5
V: TRBV14
CDR3: ASSQGLRGTYRGQETQY

J: TRBJ2-7
V: TRBV27
CDR3: ASSLGTGAYEQY

J: TRBJ2-1
V: TRBV2
CDR3: ASLTGTGSNEQF

J: TRBJ2-1
V: TRBV11-3
CDR3: ASSPFGLDTGSEQF

J: TRBJ1-5
V: TRBV7-2
CDR3: ASSLAHILNQPQH

J: TRBJ2-3
V: TRBV19
CDR3: ATLDRSGTQY

J: TRBJ2-6
V: TRBV7-2
CDR3: ASSLGTLSGANVLT

J: TRBJ2-5
V: TRBV29-1
CDR3: SVVPMSMGQGPETQY

J: TRBJ1-4
V: TRBV5-6
CDR3: ASSLETGPNEKLF

J: TRBJ2-3
V: TRBV28
CDR3: ASSFWGGRGTDTQY

J: TRBJ2-6
V: TRBV27
CDR3: ASSLLGGYLSGANVLT

J: TRBJ2-1
V: TRBV28
CDR3: ASSSRTSGRYEQF

J: TRBJ1-4
V: TRBV18
CDR3: ASSQDTGGTNEKLF

J: TRBJ1-5
V: TRBV13
CDR3: ASSPGKGRGNQPQH

J: TRBJ2-5
V: TRBV4-1
CDR3: ASSQDIGLAGGSETQY

J: TRBJ2-3
V: TRBV5-1
CDR3: ASSLDLSTDTQY

J: TRBJ1-2
V: TRBV28
CDR3: ASSLELYGYT

J: TRBJ2-1
V: TRBV5-1
CDR3: ASSTLQGASEQF

J: TRBJ2-1
V: TRBV28
CDR3: ASSLQGANEQF

J: TRBJ2-7
V: TRBV5-1
CDR3: ASSLGDRGGEQY

J: TRBJ2-1
V: TRBV6-2/TRBV6-3
CDR3: ASSSAGGYNEQF

J: TRBJ2-3
V: TRBV18
CDR3: ASSPSTDTQY

J: TRBJ2-7
V: TRBV9
CDR3: ASSVGIGNYEQY

J: TRBJ2-7
V: TRBV4-1
CDR3: ASSPPARANSYEQY

J: TRBJ2-1
V: TRBV5-1
CDR3: ASSLITQAGDNEQF

J: TRBJ1-4
V: TRBV19
CDR3: ASTPGHRGTEKLF

J: TRBJ1-2
V: TRBV30
CDR3: ASKDTPNYGYT

J: TRBJ2-3
V: TRBV11-1
CDR3: ASSTEPGADTQY

J: TRBJ2-3
V: TRBV19
CDR3: ASSIGALAATDTQY

J: TRBJ2-7
V: TRBV11-2
CDR3: ASSLGGTYSYEQY

J: TRBJ1-2
V: TRBV6-2/TRBV6-3
CDR3: ASSSPGQGASGYT

J: TRBJ2-2
V: TRBV5-1
CDR3: ASRKDTTGELF

J: TRBJ2-3
V: TRBV5-4
CDR3: ASSLGTSGYDADTQY

J: TRBJ2-1
V: TRBV2
CDR3: ASFGTREVFSHNEQF

J: TRBJ2-3
V: TRBV7-2
CDR3: ASSRQGADTQY

J: TRBJ2-7
V: TRBV28
CDR3: ASSSSGTGGYEQY

J: TRBJ2-2
V: TRBV4-3
CDR3: ASSQAGVNTGELF

J: TRBJ2-2
V: TRBV5-6
CDR3: ASRRVSTTGELF

J: TRBJ2-3
V: TRBV10-3
CDR3: AMASDRRSTDTQY

J: TRBJ2-2
V: TRBV6-6
CDR3: ASSLVTTPGTGELF